One and the same sample provided the 32 T cell receptor beta chains below, sequenced in a study of monozygotic twins with inflammatory bowel disease. TCRdb re-called the 5' RACE reads and gives one entry per CDR3 protein, without DNA. The table for this sample gives 110,000 to 150,000 distinct CDR3 sequences. Sequenced input: blood. These receptors were collected from a human donor with ulcerative colitis or Crohn's disease, or a healthy co-twin of an affected twin (not recorded which).

The chain employs TRBV7-9 and TRBJ2-7; TCRdb selects TRBD1, and the lack of DNA leaves this call unchecked. Germline CDR1 SEHNR, CDR2 FQNEAQ (reference sequence). This CDR3 contains 15 residues. The CDR3 loop is CASSLETGIAYEQYF.

The chain has TRBV7-3 and TRBJ2-3; TCRdb selects TRBD1, and the lack of DNA leaves this call unchecked. Germline V gene lookup returns CDR1 SGHTA and CDR2 FQGTGA. The CDR3 covers 16 residues. CDR3 sequence: CASSLIPLGIADTQYF.

The chain couples TRBV20-1 to TRBJ2-7. This CDR3 contains 11 residues. Germline CDR1 reads DFQATT; CDR2 reads SNEGSKA (reference sequence). CDR3 amino acids: CSASSRSEQYF.

The chain joins TRBV24-1 to TRBJ2-3; with no DNA, the TCRdb D assignment of TRBD1 cannot be verified. CDR3 length: 16 residues. Germline lookup yields CDR1 KGHDR and CDR2 SFDVKD. The CDR3 loop is CATSDSGTVLADTQYF.

This CDR3 is CASRTGPYNSPLHF. The chain combines TRBV28 with TRBJ1-6; with no DNA, the TCRdb D assignment of TRBD1 cannot be verified. The CDR3 contains 14 residues. In germline, CDR1 is MDHEN, CDR2 SYDVKM.

The V call is TRBV2, the J call TRBJ1-2. This CDR3 has 12 residues. In germline, CDR1 is SNHLY, CDR2 FYNNEI. Here the CDR3 reads CASSVTRYGYTF.

This rearrangement joins TRBV7-9 to TRBJ2-3; the D call from TCRdb, TRBD2, cannot be confirmed without DNA. Germline values: CDR1 SEHNR, CDR2 FQNEAQ (reference sequence). CDR3 size: 17 residues. This chain's CDR3 is CASSLPTSGYSTDTQYF.

The chain joins TRBV7-3 to TRBJ2-1; the D gene TCRdb calls, TRBD1, cannot be checked with no DNA. Germline V gene sequence: CDR1 SGHTA, CDR2 FQGTGA. The CDR3 totals 15 residues. CDR3 residues: CASSLRERSYNEQFF. The whole variable domain, remainder taken from reference TRBV7-3 and TRBJ2-1, is GAGVSQTPSNKVTEKGKYVELRCDPISGHTALYWYRQSLGQGPEFLIYFQGTGAADDSGLPNDRFFAVRPEGSVSTLKIQRTERGDSAVYLCASSLRERSYNEQFFGPGTRLTVL.

The chain combines TRBV20-1 with TRBJ1-5; TCRdb reports TRBD1, a call that lacks DNA to check it against. CDR3 length: 16 amino acids. Germline V CDR1 and CDR2: DFQATT, SNEGSKA (reference sequence). CDR3 protein: CSAIFRGERIGQPQHF.

V is TRBV12-3 or TRBV12-4 and J is TRBJ1-4. The CDR3 is made up of 13 amino acids. The CDR3: CASNRVFNEKLFF.

CDR3 sequence reads: CASSYFRDPQADTQYF. This chain joins TRBV6-2 or TRBV6-3 and TRBJ2-3; TCRdb returns TRBD2, unconfirmable since there is no DNA. The CDR3 spans 16 residues. The germline V gene has CDR1 MNHEY and CDR2 SVGEGT.

The genes are TRBV6-5 and TRBJ2-7. The CDR3 runs to 16 residues. Germline lookup yields CDR1 MNHEY and CDR2 SVGAGI. This CDR3 is CASSLNRGVSAYEQYF.

V is TRBV2 and J is TRBJ2-1; TCRdb's D call, TRBD1, is unchecked because there is no DNA. This CDR3 is built from 13 residues. CDR1 and CDR2 (germline): SNHLY, FYNNEI. Here the CDR3 reads CASTPGSYNEQFF.

This rearrangement joins TRBV19 to TRBJ1-5; TCRdb selects TRBD1, and the lack of DNA leaves this call unchecked. Germline CDR1 LNHDA, CDR2 SQIVND (reference sequence). There are 13 residues in the CDR3. The CDR3 region is CASSMGPGQPQHF.

The chain employs TRBV20-1 and TRBJ1-5; the D call of TRBD1 rests on TCRdb alone, since no DNA is present to check it. The CDR3 totals 15 residues. The germline V gene encodes CDR1 DFQATT and CDR2 SNEGSKA (reference sequence). The CDR3 here is CSVGQPIVGNQPQHF.

This chain links TRBV28 with TRBJ2-3; the TRBD1 assignment by TCRdb is unverifiable without DNA. The CDR3 covers 16 residues. From germline, CDR1 is MDHEN and CDR2 SYDVKM. The CDR3 loop reads CASSLGQGTSTDTQYF.

The V call is TRBV29-1, the J call TRBJ2-7. CDR1 and CDR2 from the germline V gene are SQVTM and ANQGSEA. The CDR3 covers 12 residues. CDR3 sequence reads: CSVAVTSYEQYF.

J is TRBJ2-7 and V is TRBV7-2. The CDR3 totals 14 residues. Germline CDR1 and CDR2: SGHTA and FQGNSA. The CDR3 sequence: CASSFDGYSYEQYF.

The CDR3: CASSSQQGRTDTQYF. J is TRBJ2-3 and V is TRBV5-6; as DNA is missing, the TRBD1 call by TCRdb cannot be tested. This CDR3 comprises 15 residues. The germline V gene has CDR1 SGHDT and CDR2 YYEEEE.

The chain links TRBV6-1 to TRBJ2-1; the D call from TCRdb, TRBD2, cannot be confirmed without DNA. CDR3 length equals 16 residues. Looked up from germline, CDR1 is MNHNS and CDR2 is SASEGT. CDR3 region: CASILAGGPGYNEQFF.

The rearrangement joins TRBV10-3 to TRBJ2-3. The germline V gene has CDR1 ENHRY and CDR2 SYGVKD. The CDR3 has 16 amino acids. CDR3 protein: CAISESSVPGADTQYF.

The chain has TRBV30 and TRBJ2-3; TCRdb's D gene call, TRBD2, goes unchecked for lack of DNA. Germline CDR1 reads GTSNPN; CDR2 reads SVGIG (reference sequence). The CDR3 consists of 15 residues. The CDR3 reads CAWRRLAELTDTQYF.

V is TRBV5-1 and J is TRBJ2-5; TCRdb gives TRBD2 as the D gene, but with no DNA this cannot be confirmed. This CDR3 region has 15 residues. Germline CDR1 is SGHRS and CDR2 is YFSETQ. CDR3: CASSSTSGGQETQYF. Combining the CDR3 with reference TRBV5-1 and TRBJ2-5 gives the whole variable domain KAGVTQTPRYLIKTRGQQVTLSCSPISGHRSVSWYQQTPGQGLQFLFEYFSETQRNKGNFPGRFSGRQFSNSRSEMNVSTLELGDSALYLCASSSTSGGQETQYFGPGTRLLVL.

This chain joins TRBV4-2 and TRBJ2-1; TCRdb's assignment of TRBD1 cannot be checked, as there is no DNA. CDR1 and CDR2 from the germline V gene are LGHNA and YNFKEQ. This CDR3 has 19 residues. CDR3 protein: CASSQEQGGAGTSYNEQFF.

V is TRBV7-2 and J is TRBJ2-2. This CDR3 is built from 14 residues. Germline V gene data show CDR1 as SGHTA and CDR2 as FQGNSA. This chain's CDR3 is CASSVTWNTGELFF.

V and J are TRBV5-1 and TRBJ2-3; TCRdb's D call of TRBD2 is untestable without DNA. Per the germline V gene, CDR1 is SGHRS and CDR2 is YFSETQ. CDR3 length: 17 residues. Here the CDR3 reads CASSPTGRAHLTDTQYF.

V usage is TRBV7-8 and J usage is TRBJ1-3. This CDR3 is 14 amino acids long. The V gene's germline CDR1 is SGHVS and CDR2 FQNEAQ. The CDR3 sequence: CASSLASGINTIYF. Complete variable domain (other parts from reference TRBV7-8 and TRBJ1-3): GAGVSQSPRYKVAKRGQDVALRCDPISGHVSLFWYQQALGQGPEFLTYFQNEAQLDKSGLPSDRFFAERPEGSVSTLKIQRTQQEDSAVYLCASSLASGINTIYFGEGSWLTVV.

This sequence joins TRBV7-8 and TRBJ1-5. The CDR3 is made up of 14 amino acids. CDR1 SGHVS and CDR2 FQNEAQ come from the germline V gene. The CDR3 spells CASSLRPSRQPQHF.

This sequence joins TRBV28 and TRBJ2-1. The CDR3 covers 12 residues. Germline CDR1 is MDHEN and CDR2 is SYDVKM. The CDR3: CASSLTVNEQFF.

The genes are TRBV7-2 and TRBJ1-5. The CDR3 contains 15 residues. Germline-derived CDR1 and CDR2 are SGHTA and FQGNSA. CDR3 residues: CASSLADGSNQPQHF. The variable domain in full, with the rest retrieved from reference TRBV7-2 and TRBJ1-5, is GAGVSQSPSNKVTEKGKDVELRCDPISGHTALYWYRQSLGQGLEFLIYFQGNSAPDKSGLPSDRFSAERTGGSVSTLTIQRTQQEDSAVYLCASSLADGSNQPQHFGDGTRLSIL.

This chain links TRBV27 with TRBJ2-1; TCRdb's D call of TRBD2 is untestable without DNA. This CDR3 has 13 amino acids. Per germline, CDR1 MNHEY and CDR2 SMNVEV (reference sequence). The CDR3 loop reads CASSFVSAYEQFF.

This rearrangement joins TRBV3-1 to TRBJ2-3; the TCRdb D gene call, TRBD2, has no DNA to confirm it. Per germline, CDR1 LGHDT and CDR2 YNNKEL (reference sequence). The CDR3 has 14 residues. The CDR3: CASSHGGRTDTQYF.